Sequencing of this TCR beta chain was carried out in a study of response to subunit inactivated influenza vaccine. TCRdb reprocessed the RT-PCR reads with MiXCR, giving one entry per CDR3 protein. The table records about 180,000 distinct CDR3 sequences, about 9.3% of them present only once. The CDR3 sequence is 14 residues long. On this clonotype: The target antigen is unknown.

The study, taken as a whole, reports: Authors suggested each seasonal flu vaccination may recruit only limited numbers of new T cells.

This specimen was non-naive T cells sorted from PBMCs, taken on the day of vaccination. This receptor was identified in a man over 45 who received an inactivated influenza vaccine. The rearrangement joins TRBV23-1 to TRBJ1-5; tentative D call: TRBD1 (5 bases). TRBV23-1 is noted as an ORF with a role that remains uncertain. The CDR3 bases are TGCGCTCTTGGGGGACTGTGTAGCAATCAGCCCCAGCATTTT. It translates to CALGGLCSNQPQHF.